This TCR beta chain was sequenced during a study of blood T cell repertoires in COVID-19. About the research overall: The origin of the acute and convalescent COVID-19 samples was the United States, Italy and Spain. T cells, B-cell-depleted T cells, or PBMCs supplied cDNA or gDNA.

Original data processing: Amplification from reference gene primers served as the basis for estimated nucleated cell counts. The table came from immunoSEQ multiplex PCR; TCRdb's copy has only in-frame clones and leaves some out. V and J calls and clone size are copied from that table; D and trimming were computed from the DNA. This table has a few hundred thousand clones, approximately 78% appearing once. Germline assignment: CDR1 SGHAT and CDR2 FQNNGV. Between the trimmed V and J ends, which lost 5 bases and 5 bases, there was a span of 15 bases. There are 14 residues in the CDR3. Individuals drawn from about 26 US areas were roughly 18 to 100 years old.

The sequence came from a man aged 35 to 55 who had been exposed to COVID-19. The V and J genes are TRBV11-2 and TRBJ1-1; no clear D. Sequencing was carried out using PBMCs or T cells enriched from blood (not recorded which). The CDR3, as DNA: TGTGCCAGCAGCCTATCTCTCCCGGGGACTGAAGCTTTCTTT. Amino acids: CASSLSLPGTEAFF.